These 20 T cell receptor beta chains were all obtained from the same sample, sequenced in a study of control samples from healthy donors and cancer patients. Method: immunoSEQ multiplex PCR; TCRdb's copy keeps in-frame clones and lacks some. This repertoire shows roughly 92,000 clones, about 86% found once; its top ten account for roughly 1.3%. The sample taken for sequencing was blood. These receptors were collected from a woman aged 50 to 65 in good health.

The chain carries TRBV7-3 and TRBJ2-2; TRBD1 might be the D (5 bases). CDR3 size: 16 residues. Germline V gives CDR1 SGHTA, CDR2 FQGTGA. V lost 5 bases and J lost 3, with 16 bases in between. The CDR3 nucleotides are TGTGCCAGCAGCCCCGGGTTGTGGGGCGACACCGGGGAGCTGTTTTTT. Amino acids: CASSPGLWGDTGELFF.

The CDR3 region has the DNA TGTGCCAGCGGACTAGCACTTTACAATGAGCAGTTCTTC. Translation: CASGLALYNEQFF. This chain links TRBV6-5 with TRBJ2-1, with 8 bases lining up with TRBD2. The CDR3 runs to 13 residues. With V trimmed by 8 bases and J by 4 bases, 4 bases remained unmatched. The germline gives CDR1 MNHEY, CDR2 SVGAGI.

The CDR3 region is CASSFLQETQYF. CDR3 coding DNA: TGCGCCAGCAGCTTCCTACAAGAGACCCAGTACTTC. V usage is TRBV5-1 and J usage is TRBJ2-5; D is undetermined. In germline, CDR1 is SGHRS, CDR2 YFSETQ. V was pared by 2 bases and J by 2 bases, with 4 bases between. The CDR3 runs to 12 residues.

This sequence joins TRBV6-2 or TRBV6-3 and TRBJ2-7; no reliable D call. In germline, CDR1 is MNHEY, CDR2 SVGEGT. CDR3 length: 15 amino acids. Trimming took 7 bases from V and 0 from J, leaving 16 bases between them. The CDR3 region is CASTPSAGSSYEQYF. As DNA, the CDR3 is TGTGCCAGCACCCCCTCAGCAGGAAGCTCCTACGAGCAGTACTTC.

This chain connects TRBV11-2 to TRBJ1-2, with D tentatively TRBD1 (5 bases). Germline V gene data show CDR1 as SGHAT and CDR2 as FQNNGV. Trimming took 1 base from V and 3 from J, leaving 15 bases between them. The length of the CDR3 is 16 residues. As DNA, the CDR3 is TGTGCCAGCAGCTTAGGGGGCACACGACGGGACTATGGCTACACCTTC. It is translated as CASSLGGTRRDYGYTF.

Remarks on this clone: Other DNA variants within this sample encode the same CDR3. This rearrangement joins TRBV11-2 to TRBJ2-1; 12 nucleotides agree with TRBD2. V lost 5 bases, J lost 6 bases, and 5 bases stayed unmatched. CDR1 is SGHAT, CDR2 FQNNGV, per germline. This CDR3 is built from 15 residues. The CDR3 nucleotides read TGTGCCAGCAGCACCCGACTAGCGGGAGTCAATGAGCAGTTCTTC. It specifies CASSTRLAGVNEQFF.

The V gene is TRBV4-3, the J gene TRBJ2-1; D is unresolved. In germline, CDR1 is LGHNA, CDR2 YSLEER. CDR3 length: 17 amino acids. V lost 0 bases and J 5 bases, leaving 17 bases between the germline ends. The CDR3 region has the DNA TGCGCCAGCAGCCAAGATCGACGGCTTTGGACCCACAATGAGCAGTTCTTC. It codes for CASSQDRRLWTHNEQFF.

The V call is TRBV18, the J call TRBJ2-1, with no clear D. The CDR3 sequence is 18 residues long. V was trimmed by 1 base and J by 0 bases, leaving 16 bases between them. CDR1 and CDR2 (germline): KGHSH, LQKENI. CDR3 DNA: TGTGCCAGCTCACCACGGATTTCCGGGTCTAGCTCCTACAATGAGCAGTTCTTC. Its protein is CASSPRISGSSSYNEQFF.

This clone was observed a handful of times. The chain combines TRBV12-5 with TRBJ2-7, with 13 nucleotides matching TRBD2. V trimming: 5 bases; J trimming: 3 bases; junction bases outside the gene matches: 4. Germline CDR1 is LGHNT and CDR2 is FRNRAP. The CDR3 sequence is 15 residues long. CDR3 in DNA: TGTGCTAGTGGTCCCCGGACTAGCGGGAGCTACGAGCAGTACTTC. Amino acid sequence: CASGPRTSGSYEQYF. The entire variable domain, with the rest obtained from reference TRBV12-5 and TRBJ2-7, is as follows: DARVTQTPRHKVTEMGQEVTMRCQPILGHNTVFWYRQTMMQGLELLAYFRNRAPLDDSGMPKDRFSAEMPDATLATLKIQPSEPRDSAVYFCASGPRTSGSYEQYFGPGTRLTVT.

The chain links TRBV6-6 to TRBJ2-5; D is uncertain. Germline values: CDR1 MNHNY, CDR2 SVGAGI (reference sequence). Between the trimmed V and J ends, which lost 7 bases and 2 bases, there was a span of 11 bases. The CDR3 has 13 residues. The CDR3 loop is CASIRHGQETQYF. CDR3 DNA: TGTGCCAGCATCCGACACGGACAAGAGACCCAGTACTTC.

This chain uses TRBV5-4 with TRBJ1-1, with D hard to call. CDR1 and CDR2 from the germline V gene are SGHNT and YYREEE (reference sequence). This CDR3 comprises 13 residues. Trimming removed 3 bases from V and 5 bases from J, with 11 bases in between. CDR3 bases: TGTGCCAGCAGCTCCCCCCCAGGTACTGAAGCTTTCTTT. Translating gives CASSSPPGTEAFF.

This sequence joins TRBV12-3 or TRBV12-4 and TRBJ2-5, with no clear D. CDR3 length: 13 residues. Between the trimmed V and J ends, which lost 4 bases and 3 bases, there was a span of 9 bases. DNA for the CDR3: TGTGCCAGCAGTTGGAGTCAGAAAGAGACCCAGTACTTC. It is translated as CASSWSQKETQYF.

This clone was seen once. The chain is built from TRBV19 and TRBJ1-6, with 7 bases aligning to TRBD1. Trimming at V came to 6 bases and at J to 10 bases, leaving 9 bases not matched to a gene. The CDR3 is 14 residues long. Germline V gives CDR1 LNHDA, CDR2 SQIVND (reference sequence). CDR3 in DNA: TGTGCCAGTAGCTCCATCTCACAGGGGTCACCCCTCCACTTT. Translation gives CASSSISQGSPLHF.

The chain combines TRBV7-2 with TRBJ1-2; D unresolved. The CDR3 is 16 amino acids. V dropped 5 bases and J dropped 0 bases, with 16 bases sitting between them. Germline V CDR1 and CDR2: SGHTA, FQGNSA. The CDR3 DNA follows: TGTGCCAGCAGCCAACTTTTGGGAAGGGCTAACTATGGCTACACCTTC. Translation: CASSQLLGRANYGYTF. Variable domain in full (rest from reference TRBV7-2 and TRBJ1-2): GAGVSQSPSNKVTEKGKDVELRCDPISGHTALYWYRQSLGQGLEFLIYFQGNSAPDKSGLPSDRFSAERTGGSVSTLTIQRTQQEDSAVYLCASSQLLGRANYGYTFGSGTRLTVV.

The CDR3 DNA is TGTGCCAGCAGCGCAAACAGGGGAGGAACTGAAGCTTTCTTT. Protein product: CASSANRGGTEAFF. The chain carries TRBV7-2 and TRBJ1-1; TRBD1 matches 7 bases. The CDR3 is 14 residues long. Trimming removed 5 bases from V and 5 bases from J; junction bases left unmatched: 8. Germline V gene lookup returns CDR1 SGHTA and CDR2 FQGNSA.

The genes are TRBV9 and TRBJ2-1, with a tentative D call TRBD2 (6 bases). CDR3 size: 13 residues. V was clipped by 2 bases and J by 7 bases, with 10 bases between them. Per germline, CDR1 SGDLS and CDR2 YYNGEE. The CDR3 sequence: CASSVGTSNEQFF. In DNA form, the CDR3 reads TGTGCCAGCAGCGTTGGGACTTCGAATGAGCAGTTCTTC.

The sample holds a few counts of this clone. The chain links TRBV12-3 or TRBV12-4 to TRBJ1-2, with D perhaps matching TRBD1 (6 bases). This CDR3 is 12 amino acids long. V lost 5 bases and J lost 8, with 12 bases in between. The CDR3 sequence is CASSLQGDGYTF. CDR3 nucleotides: TGTGCCAGCAGTCTACAGGGAGACGGCTACACCTTC.

The chain uses TRBV2 and TRBJ2-7; D gene ambiguous. CDR1 is SNHLY, CDR2 FYNNEI, per germline. V lost 4 bases to trimming and J lost 5 bases, with 18 bases between them. This CDR3 has 15 amino acids. Here the CDR3 reads CASSVIANAPHEQYF. The CDR3 DNA is TGTGCCAGCAGTGTGATAGCCAACGCCCCCCACGAGCAGTACTTC.

The rearrangement links TRBV7-2 to TRBJ2-2; D is undetermined. Trimming stripped 4 bases from V and 1 base from J, with 10 bases between. This CDR3 has 15 amino acids. Germline V CDR1 and CDR2: SGHTA, FQGNSA. In DNA, the CDR3 is TGTGCCAGCAGCTCCCCATGGGGGAACACCGGGGAGCTGTTTTTT. Translated: CASSSPWGNTGELFF.

The CDR3 DNA follows: TGTGCCAGCAGTTACTTCGTGCGGGGGGTGAACACTGAAGCTTTCTTT. Amino acid sequence: CASSYFVRGVNTEAFF. This chain links TRBV6-2 or TRBV6-3 with TRBJ1-1, with TRBD1 as a possible D gene (5 bases). Germline-derived CDR1 and CDR2 are MNHEY and SVGEGT. V was cut by 1 base and J by 0 bases, with 12 bases left in between. There are 16 residues in the CDR3.